This T cell receptor beta chain was recorded in a study of regulatory T cells in long-lasting Graves disease. The germline gives CDR1 LNHDA, CDR2 SQIVND (reference sequence). The CDR3 has 13 amino acids. The V segment lost 4 bases and the J segment 11 bases; nucleotides outside the gene matches: 10. Time point defined: persistent/refractory GD, antithyroid drugs over 5 years with positive TRAb. Extracted PBMC RNA gave rise to the TCR library. Construction of TCR beta libraries relied on iRepertoire HTBI primers and on Arm-PCR targeting CDR3 regions. One entry per CDR3 protein results from TCRdb running MiXCR on the multiplex PCR reads. The sample includes about 460,000 distinct CDR3 sequences, 22% seen only once; the top ten take under 15%.

The sequence came from a female donor with Graves disease. The chain recombines TRBV19 with TRBJ1-1; TRBD1 matches 7 bases. The material was peripheral blood mononuclear cells (PBMCs), obtained when the disease was refractory, from a patient treated with antithyroid drugs. CDR3 sequence reads: CASSTRQGSEAFF. CDR3 coding DNA: TGTGCCAGTAGTACCCGACAGGGTTCGGAGGCTTTCTTT.